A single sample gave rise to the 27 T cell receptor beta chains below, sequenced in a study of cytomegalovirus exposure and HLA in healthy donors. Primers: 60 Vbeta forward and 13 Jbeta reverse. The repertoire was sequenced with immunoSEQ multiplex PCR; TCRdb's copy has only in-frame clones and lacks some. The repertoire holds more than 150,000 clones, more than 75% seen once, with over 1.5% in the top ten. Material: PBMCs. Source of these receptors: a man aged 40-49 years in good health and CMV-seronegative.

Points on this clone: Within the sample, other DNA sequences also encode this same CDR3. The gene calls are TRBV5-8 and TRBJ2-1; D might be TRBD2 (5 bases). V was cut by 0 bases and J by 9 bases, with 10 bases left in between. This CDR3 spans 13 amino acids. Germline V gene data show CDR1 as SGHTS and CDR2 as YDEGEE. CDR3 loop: CASSLVLGAEQFF. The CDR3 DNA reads TGTGCCAGCAGCTTGGTACTAGGAGCTGAGCAGTTCTTC.

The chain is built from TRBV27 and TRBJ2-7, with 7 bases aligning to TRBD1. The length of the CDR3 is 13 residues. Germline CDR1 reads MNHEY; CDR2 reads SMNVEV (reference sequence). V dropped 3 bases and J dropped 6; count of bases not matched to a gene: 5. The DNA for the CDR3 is TGTGCCAGCAGTTTTGCAGGGGGTTTCGAGCAGTACTTC. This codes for CASSFAGGFEQYF.

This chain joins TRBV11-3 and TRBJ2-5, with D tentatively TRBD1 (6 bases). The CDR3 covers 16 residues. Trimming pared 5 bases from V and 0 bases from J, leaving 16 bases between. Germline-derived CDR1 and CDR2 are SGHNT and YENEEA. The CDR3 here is CASSTHRDTNQETQYF. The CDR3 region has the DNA TGTGCCAGCAGCACCCACCGGGACACCAACCAAGAGACCCAGTACTTC.

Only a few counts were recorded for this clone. The CDR3 DNA sequence: TGTGCCTGGAGTGGGTCAGGACTAGTCAGCACAGATACGCAGTATTTT. Translating gives CAWSGSGLVSTDTQYF. The chain uses TRBV30 and TRBJ2-3; 7 positions match TRBD2. The germline V gene has CDR1 GTSNPN and CDR2 SVGIG (reference sequence). The CDR3 covers 16 residues. J gave up 0 bases and V 1 base, and 7 bases lay outside the gene matches.

CDR3 loop: CASSITGGFYEQYF. Here the CDR3 DNA reads TGTGCCAGTAGTATTACAGGGGGATTCTACGAGCAGTACTTC. This sequence joins TRBV19 and TRBJ2-7; 8 nucleotides agree with TRBD1. The CDR3 is made up of 14 amino acids. Germline CDR1 and CDR2: LNHDA and SQIVND (reference sequence). The V gene end was trimmed by 3 bases and the J gene end by 3 bases; junction bases not matched to a gene: 4.

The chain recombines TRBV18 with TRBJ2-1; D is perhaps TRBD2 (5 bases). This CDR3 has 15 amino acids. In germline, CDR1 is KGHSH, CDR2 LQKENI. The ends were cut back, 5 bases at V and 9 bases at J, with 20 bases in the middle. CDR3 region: CASSVRQEVPGEQFF. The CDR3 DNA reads TGTGCCAGCTCAGTGCGGCAGGAGGTTCCGGGTGAGCAGTTCTTC.

The CDR3 DNA reads TGTGCCAGCAGCAAAGTAAAGGGAGGGCCCACCTACGAGCAGTACTTC. Its protein is CASSKVKGGPTYEQYF. V is TRBV21-1 and J is TRBJ2-7; whether TRBD2, the table's D call, matches the DNA was not checked. TRBV21-1 is a pseudogene. The CDR3 extends over 16 amino acids.

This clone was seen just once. The CDR3 region is CATSRDVRYVYDYGYTF. The CDR3 bases are TGTGCCACCAGCAGAGATGTCAGGTATGTTTATGACTATGGCTACACCTTC. The J gene is TRBJ1-2, the V gene TRBV15; D remains unclear. This CDR3 has 17 residues. The V end lost 0 bases, the J end lost 3 bases, and 17 bases lay between the germline ends. From germline, CDR1 is LNHNV and CDR2 YYDKDF (reference sequence).

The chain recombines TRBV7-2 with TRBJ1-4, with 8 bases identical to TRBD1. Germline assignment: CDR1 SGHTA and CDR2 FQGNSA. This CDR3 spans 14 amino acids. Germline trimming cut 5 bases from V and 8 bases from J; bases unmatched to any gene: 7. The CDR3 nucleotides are TGTGCCAGCAGCCAGGGGGCTCCGGAGGAAAAACTGTTTTTT. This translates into CASSQGAPEEKLFF.

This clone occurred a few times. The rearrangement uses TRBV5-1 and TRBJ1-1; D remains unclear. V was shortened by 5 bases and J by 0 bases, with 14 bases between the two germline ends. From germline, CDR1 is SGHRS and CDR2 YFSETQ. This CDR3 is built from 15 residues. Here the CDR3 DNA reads TGCGCCAGCAGACCCGGCGGGGTAATGAACACTGAAGCTTTCTTT. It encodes CASRPGGVMNTEAFF.

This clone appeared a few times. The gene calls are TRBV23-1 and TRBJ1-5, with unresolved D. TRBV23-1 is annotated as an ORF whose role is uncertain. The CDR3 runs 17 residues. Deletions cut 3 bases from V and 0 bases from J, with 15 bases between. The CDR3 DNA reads TGCGCCAGCAGTCAGGGCCGCCTTCCAAATAGCAATCAGCCCCAGCATTTT. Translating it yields CASSQGRLPNSNQPQHF.

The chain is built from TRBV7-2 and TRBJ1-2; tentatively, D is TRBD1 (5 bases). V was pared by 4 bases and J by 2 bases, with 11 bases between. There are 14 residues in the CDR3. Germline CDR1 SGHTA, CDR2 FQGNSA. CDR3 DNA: TGTGCCAGCAGCTACCCAGGGCTGAACTATGGCTACACCTTC. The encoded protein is CASSYPGLNYGYTF. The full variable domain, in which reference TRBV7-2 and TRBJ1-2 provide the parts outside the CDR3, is GAGVSQSPSNKVTEKGKDVELRCDPISGHTALYWYRQSLGQGLEFLIYFQGNSAPDKSGLPSDRFSAERTGGSVSTLTIQRTQQEDSAVYLCASSYPGLNYGYTFGSGTRLTVV.

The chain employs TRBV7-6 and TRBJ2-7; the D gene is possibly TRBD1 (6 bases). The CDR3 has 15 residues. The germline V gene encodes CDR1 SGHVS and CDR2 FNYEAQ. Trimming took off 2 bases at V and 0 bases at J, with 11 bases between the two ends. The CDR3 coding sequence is TGTGCCAGCAGCTTACAGATAGGGGGCTCCTACGAGCAGTACTTC. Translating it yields CASSLQIGGSYEQYF.

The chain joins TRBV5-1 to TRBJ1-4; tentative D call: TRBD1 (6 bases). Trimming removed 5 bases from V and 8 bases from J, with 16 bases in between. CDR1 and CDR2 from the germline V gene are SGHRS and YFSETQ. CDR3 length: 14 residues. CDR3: CASSLGGLSEKLFF. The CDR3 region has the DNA TGCGCCAGCAGTCTAGGGGGTTTGAGCGAAAAACTGTTTTTT.

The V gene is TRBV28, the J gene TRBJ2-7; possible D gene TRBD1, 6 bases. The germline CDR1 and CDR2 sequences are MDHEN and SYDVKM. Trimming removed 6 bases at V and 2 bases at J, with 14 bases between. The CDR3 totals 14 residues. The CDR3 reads CASSFPGGTYEQYF. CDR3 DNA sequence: TGTGCCAGCAGCTTTCCTGGGGGCACCTACGAGCAGTACTTC.

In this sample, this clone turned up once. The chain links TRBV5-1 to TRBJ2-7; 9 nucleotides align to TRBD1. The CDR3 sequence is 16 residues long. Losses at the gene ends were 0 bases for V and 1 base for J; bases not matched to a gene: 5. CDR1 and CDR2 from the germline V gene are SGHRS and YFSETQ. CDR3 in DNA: TGCGCCAGCAGCTTGGCCAGTGGGACAGGGTCCTACGAGCAGTACTTC. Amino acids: CASSLASGTGSYEQYF.

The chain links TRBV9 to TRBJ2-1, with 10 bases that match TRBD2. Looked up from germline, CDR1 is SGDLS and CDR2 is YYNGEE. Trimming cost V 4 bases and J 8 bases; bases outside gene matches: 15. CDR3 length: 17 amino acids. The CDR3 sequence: CASSLGMGLAGADEQFF. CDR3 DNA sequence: TGTGCCAGCAGCTTGGGCATGGGGCTAGCGGGAGCCGATGAGCAGTTCTTC.

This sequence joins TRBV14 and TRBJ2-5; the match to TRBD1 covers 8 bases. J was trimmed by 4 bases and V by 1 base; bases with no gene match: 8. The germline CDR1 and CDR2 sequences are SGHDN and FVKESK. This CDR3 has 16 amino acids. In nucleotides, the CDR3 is TGTGCCAGCAGCCAAGGTAGACAGGGGTTGAGAGAGACCCAGTACTTC. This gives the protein CASSQGRQGLRETQYF.

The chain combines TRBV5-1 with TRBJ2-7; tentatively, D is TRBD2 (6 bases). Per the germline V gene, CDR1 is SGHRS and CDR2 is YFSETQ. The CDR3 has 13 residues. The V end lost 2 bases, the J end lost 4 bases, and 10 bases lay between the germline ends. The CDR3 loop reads CASSFGTAYEQYF. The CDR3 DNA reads TGCGCCAGCAGCTTCGGGACTGCGTACGAGCAGTACTTC.

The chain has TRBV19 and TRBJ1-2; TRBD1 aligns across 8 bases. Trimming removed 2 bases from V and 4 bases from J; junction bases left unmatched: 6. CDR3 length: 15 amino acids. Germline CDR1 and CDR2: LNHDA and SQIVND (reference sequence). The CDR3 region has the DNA TGTGCCAGTAGTATAAAACAGGGGGGACCCTATGGCTACACCTTC. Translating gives CASSIKQGGPYGYTF. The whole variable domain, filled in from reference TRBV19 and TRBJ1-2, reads DGGITQSPKYLFRKEGQNVTLSCEQNLNHDAMYWYRQDPGQGLRLIYYSQIVNDFQKGDIAEGYSVSREKKESFPLTVTSAQKNPTAFYLCASSIKQGGPYGYTFGSGTRLTVV.

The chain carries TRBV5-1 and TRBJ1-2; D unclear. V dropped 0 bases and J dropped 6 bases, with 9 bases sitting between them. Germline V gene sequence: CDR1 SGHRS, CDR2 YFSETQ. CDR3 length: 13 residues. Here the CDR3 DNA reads TGCGCCAGCAGCTTGGAGCCACAGAATGGCTACACCTTC. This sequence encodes CASSLEPQNGYTF.

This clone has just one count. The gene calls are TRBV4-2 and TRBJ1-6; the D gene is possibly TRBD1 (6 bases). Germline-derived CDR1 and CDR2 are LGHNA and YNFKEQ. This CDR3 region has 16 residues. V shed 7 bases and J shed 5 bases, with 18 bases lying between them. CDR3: CASTRTDLEDNSPLHF. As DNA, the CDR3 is TGTGCCAGCACCAGGACAGATTTAGAAGATAATTCACCCCTCCACTTT.

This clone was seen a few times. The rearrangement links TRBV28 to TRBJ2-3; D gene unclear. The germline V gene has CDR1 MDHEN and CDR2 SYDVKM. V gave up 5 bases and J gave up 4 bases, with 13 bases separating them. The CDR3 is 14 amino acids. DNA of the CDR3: TGTGCCAGCAGTCCTGAAAGAGAACCAGATACGCAGTATTTT. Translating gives CASSPEREPDTQYF.

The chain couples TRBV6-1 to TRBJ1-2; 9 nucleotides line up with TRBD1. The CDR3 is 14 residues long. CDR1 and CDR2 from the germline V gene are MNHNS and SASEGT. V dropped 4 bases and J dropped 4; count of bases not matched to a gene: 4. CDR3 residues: CASSGQGVFYGYTF. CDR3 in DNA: TGTGCCAGCAGTGGACAGGGGGTTTTCTATGGCTACACCTTC.

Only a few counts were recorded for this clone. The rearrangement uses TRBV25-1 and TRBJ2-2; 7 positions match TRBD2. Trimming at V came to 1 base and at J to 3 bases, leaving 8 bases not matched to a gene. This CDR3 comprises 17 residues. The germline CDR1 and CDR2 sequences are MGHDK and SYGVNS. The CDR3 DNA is TGTGCCAGCAGTGAATCGGATGGGGGGGGTTACACCGGGGAGCTGTTTTTT. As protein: CASSESDGGGYTGELFF.

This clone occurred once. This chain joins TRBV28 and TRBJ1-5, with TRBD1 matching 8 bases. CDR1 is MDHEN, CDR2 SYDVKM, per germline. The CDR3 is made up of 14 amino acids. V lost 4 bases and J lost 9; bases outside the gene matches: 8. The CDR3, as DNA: TGTGCCAGCAGTTCGACAGGGGCCGTCGGGCCCCAGCATTTT. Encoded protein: CASSSTGAVGPQHF.

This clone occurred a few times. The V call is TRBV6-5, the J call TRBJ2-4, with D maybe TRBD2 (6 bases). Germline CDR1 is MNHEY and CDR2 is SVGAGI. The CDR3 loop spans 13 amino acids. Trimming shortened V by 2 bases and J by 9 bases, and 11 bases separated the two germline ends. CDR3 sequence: CASSYSTGGIQYF. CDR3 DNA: TGTGCCAGCAGTTACAGCACCGGGGGCATTCAGTACTTC.